This T cell receptor (beta chain) comes out of a study of shared clonotypes between healthy human individuals. Across the whole study: The donor group consisted of a couple of women and a few men, aged 18 to 49.

The CDR3 loop spans 13 amino acids. Unmatched junction bases numbered 1, after V lost 4 bases and J lost 1 base. The germline CDR1 and CDR2 sequences are SGHRS and YFSETQ. As concerns this clone: The antigen remains undetermined.

General study points: What naive subsets generally showed was a larger estimated richness than memory subsets showed. Non-shared clonotypes displayed generation probabilities falling below those of clonotypes present in all four donors.

The healthy adult donors were HIV-negative and reported no recent acute infections or vaccinations. The table came from immunoSEQ multiplex PCR; TCRdb's copy has only in-frame clones and leaves some out. Here the sample spans around 2.3 million clones, under 97% being singletons. The sequencing input was naive CD4+ T cells sorted from blood. The subset denotes: CD45RA+ positively selected. This TCR derives from a young man in good health. This chain uses TRBV5-1 with TRBJ2-5; 7 bases line up with TRBD1. CDR3 protein: CASSRQGQETQYF. The CDR3 region has the DNA TGCGCCAGCAGCAGACAGGGCCAAGAGACCCAGTACTTC.